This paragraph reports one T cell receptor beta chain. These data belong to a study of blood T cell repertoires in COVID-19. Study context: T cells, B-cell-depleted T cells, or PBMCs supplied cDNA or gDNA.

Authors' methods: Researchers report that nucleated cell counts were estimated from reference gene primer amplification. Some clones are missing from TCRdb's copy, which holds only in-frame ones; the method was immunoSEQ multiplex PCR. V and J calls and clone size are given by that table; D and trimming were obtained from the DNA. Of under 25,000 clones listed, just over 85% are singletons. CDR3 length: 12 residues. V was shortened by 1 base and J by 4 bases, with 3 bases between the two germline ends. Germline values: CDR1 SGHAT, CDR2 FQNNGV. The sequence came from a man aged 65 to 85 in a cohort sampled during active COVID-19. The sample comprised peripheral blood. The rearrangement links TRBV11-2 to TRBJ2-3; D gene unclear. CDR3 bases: TGTGCCAGCAGCTTAGCCGCAGATACGCAGTATTTT. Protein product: CASSLAADTQYF. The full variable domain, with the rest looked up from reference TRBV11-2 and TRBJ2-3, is EAGVAQSPRYKIIEKRQSVAFWCNPISGHATLYWYQQILGQGPKLLIQFQNNGVVDDSQLPKDRFSAERLKGVDSTLKIQPAKLEDSAVYLCASSLAADTQYFGPGTRLTVL.